This T cell receptor (beta chain) was captured in a study of shared clonotypes between healthy human individuals. Sequenced by immunoSEQ multiplex PCR; TCRdb stores in-frame clones only, minus some. The data show roughly 1,600,000 clones, with around 98.5% seen just once and 0.36% held by the top ten. Notes on the study in general: Donors were few, which limited the genetic and exposure-history diversity represented. Researchers sampled blood only, noting tissue repertoires likely differ.

The CDR3 is 13 residues long. Germline CDR1 and CDR2: SEHNR and FQNEAQ (reference sequence). The V gene lost 2 bases and the J gene lost 6 bases, with 11 bases spanning the gap. This clone was observed a single time. Its specificity is not known. Source material: naive CD4+ T cells sorted from blood. As to subset: CD45RA+ positively selected. The rearrangement joins TRBV7-9 to TRBJ2-7, with D uncertain. The clonotype originates from a man aged 25-45 years in good health. The CDR3 bases are TGTGCCAGCAGCTTAATCGCCTTCCCCGAGCAGTACTTC. Amino acid sequence: CASSLIAFPEQYF.